This T cell receptor beta chain was documented in a study of PD-L1 blockade in urothelial cancer. Clones were read by immunoSEQ multiplex PCR, and TCRdb kept only the in-frame ones, dropping some. The sample includes about 52,000 clones, roughly 80% seen only once; the top ten take 3% to 4%. CDR1 and CDR2 (germline): SGHVS, FQNEAQ. The CDR3 covers 16 residues. Losses at the gene ends were 2 bases for V and 7 bases for J; bases not matched to a gene: 11. The origin of this receptor is a man between 65 and 85 years old with urothelial cancer. The chain recombines TRBV7-8 with TRBJ1-2; TRBD1 matches at 9 bases. Sequencing used PBMCs, obtained around atezolizumab (anti-PD-L1) treatment. CDR3 coding DNA: TGTGCCAGCAGCTTAATTGTCTCCGGGACAGGGAGTGGCTACACCTTC. It is translated as CASSLIVSGTGSGYTF.